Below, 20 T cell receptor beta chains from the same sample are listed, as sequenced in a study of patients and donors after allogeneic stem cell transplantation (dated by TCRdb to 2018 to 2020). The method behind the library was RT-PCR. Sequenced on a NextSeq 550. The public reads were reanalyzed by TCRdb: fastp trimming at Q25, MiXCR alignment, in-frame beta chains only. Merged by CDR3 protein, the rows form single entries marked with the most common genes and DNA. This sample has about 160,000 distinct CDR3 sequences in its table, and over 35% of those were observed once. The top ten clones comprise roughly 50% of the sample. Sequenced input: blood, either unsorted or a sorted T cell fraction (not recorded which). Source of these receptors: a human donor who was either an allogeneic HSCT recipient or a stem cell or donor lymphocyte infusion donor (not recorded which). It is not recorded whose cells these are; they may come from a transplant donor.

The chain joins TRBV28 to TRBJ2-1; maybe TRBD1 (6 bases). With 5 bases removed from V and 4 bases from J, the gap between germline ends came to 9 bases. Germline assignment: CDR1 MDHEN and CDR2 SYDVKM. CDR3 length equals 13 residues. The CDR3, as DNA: TGTGCCAGCAGTGCCGACAGGTACAATGAGCAGTTCTTC. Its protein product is CASSADRYNEQFF.

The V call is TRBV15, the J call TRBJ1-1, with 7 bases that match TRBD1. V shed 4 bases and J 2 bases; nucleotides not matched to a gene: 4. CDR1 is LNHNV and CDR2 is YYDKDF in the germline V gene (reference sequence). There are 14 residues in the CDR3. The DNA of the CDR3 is TGTGCCACCAGCATGGGACAGCTTAACACTGAAGCTTTCTTT. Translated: CATSMGQLNTEAFF.

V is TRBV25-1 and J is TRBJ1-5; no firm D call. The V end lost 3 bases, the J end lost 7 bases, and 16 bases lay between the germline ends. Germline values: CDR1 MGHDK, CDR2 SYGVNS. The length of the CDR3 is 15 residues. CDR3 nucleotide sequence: TGTGCCAGCAGTGATTCGACGGGCGGCGGGCAGCCCCAGCATTTT. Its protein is CASSDSTGGGQPQHF.

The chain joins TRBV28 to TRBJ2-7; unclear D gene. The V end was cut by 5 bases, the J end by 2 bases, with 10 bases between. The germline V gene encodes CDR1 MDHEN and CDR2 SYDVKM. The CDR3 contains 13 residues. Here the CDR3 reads CASSPLVAYEQYF. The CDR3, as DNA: TGTGCCAGCAGTCCCCTCGTGGCCTACGAGCAGTACTTC.

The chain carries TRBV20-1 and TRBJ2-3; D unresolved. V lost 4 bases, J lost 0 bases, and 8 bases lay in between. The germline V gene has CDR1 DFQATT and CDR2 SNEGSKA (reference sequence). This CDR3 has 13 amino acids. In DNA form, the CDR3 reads TGCAGTGCTACCCCCCGCAGCACAGATACGCAGTATTTT. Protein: CSATPRSTDTQYF.

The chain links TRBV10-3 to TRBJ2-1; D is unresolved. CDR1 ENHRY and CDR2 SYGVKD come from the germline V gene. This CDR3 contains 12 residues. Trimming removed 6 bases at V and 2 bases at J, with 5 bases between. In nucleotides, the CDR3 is TGTGCCATCAGCGGTCCCTACAATGAGCAGTTCTTC. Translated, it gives CAISGPYNEQFF.

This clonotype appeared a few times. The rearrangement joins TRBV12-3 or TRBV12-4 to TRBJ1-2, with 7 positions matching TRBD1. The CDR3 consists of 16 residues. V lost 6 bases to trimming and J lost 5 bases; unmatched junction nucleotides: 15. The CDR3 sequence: CASSRHNRGPRYGYTF. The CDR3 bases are TGTGCCAGCAGCCGACACAACAGGGGCCCGCGGTATGGCTACACCTTC.

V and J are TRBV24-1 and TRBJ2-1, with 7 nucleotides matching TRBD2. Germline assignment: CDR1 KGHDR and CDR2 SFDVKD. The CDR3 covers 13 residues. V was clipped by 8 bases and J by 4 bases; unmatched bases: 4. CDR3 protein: CATTSGAYNEQFF. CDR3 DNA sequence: TGTGCCACCACAAGCGGGGCTTACAATGAGCAGTTCTTC.

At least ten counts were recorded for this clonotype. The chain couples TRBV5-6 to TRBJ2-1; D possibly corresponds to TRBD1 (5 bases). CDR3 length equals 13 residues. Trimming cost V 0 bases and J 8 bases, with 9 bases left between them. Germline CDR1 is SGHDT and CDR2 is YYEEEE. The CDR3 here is CASSLGPTDEQFF. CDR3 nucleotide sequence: TGTGCCAGCAGCTTGGGTCCGACAGATGAGCAGTTCTTC.

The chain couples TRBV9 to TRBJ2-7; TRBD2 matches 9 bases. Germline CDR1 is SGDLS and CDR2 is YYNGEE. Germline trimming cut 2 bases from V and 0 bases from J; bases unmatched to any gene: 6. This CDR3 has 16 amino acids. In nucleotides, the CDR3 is TGTGCCAGCAGCGTGCTCGGACTAGCGTCCTCCTACGAGCAGTACTTC. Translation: CASSVLGLASSYEQYF.

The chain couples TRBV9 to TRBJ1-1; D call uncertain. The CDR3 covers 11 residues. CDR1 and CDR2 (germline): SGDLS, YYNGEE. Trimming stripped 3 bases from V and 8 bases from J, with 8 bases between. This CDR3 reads CASSAGREAFF. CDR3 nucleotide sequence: TGTGCCAGCAGCGCCGGGCGGGAAGCTTTCTTT.

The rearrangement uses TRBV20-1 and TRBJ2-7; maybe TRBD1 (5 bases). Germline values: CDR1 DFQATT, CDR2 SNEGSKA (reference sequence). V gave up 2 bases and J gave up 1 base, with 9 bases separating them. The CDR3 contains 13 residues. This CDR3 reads CSARSRASYEQYF. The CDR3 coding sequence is TGCAGTGCTAGAAGCAGGGCATCCTACGAGCAGTACTTC.

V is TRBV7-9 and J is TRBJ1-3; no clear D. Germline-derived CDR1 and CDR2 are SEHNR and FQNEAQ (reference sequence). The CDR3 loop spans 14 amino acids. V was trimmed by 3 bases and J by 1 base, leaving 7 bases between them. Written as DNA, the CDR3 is TGTGCCAGCAGCTTCTCGCCGTCTGGAAACACCATATATTTT. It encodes CASSFSPSGNTIYF.

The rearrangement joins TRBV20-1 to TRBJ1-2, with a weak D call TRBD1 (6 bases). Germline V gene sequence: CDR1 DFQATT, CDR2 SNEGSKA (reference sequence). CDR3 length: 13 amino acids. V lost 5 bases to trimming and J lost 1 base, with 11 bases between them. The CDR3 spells CSAGGQDNYGYTF. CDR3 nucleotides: TGCAGTGCTGGGGGGCAGGATAACTATGGCTACACCTTC.

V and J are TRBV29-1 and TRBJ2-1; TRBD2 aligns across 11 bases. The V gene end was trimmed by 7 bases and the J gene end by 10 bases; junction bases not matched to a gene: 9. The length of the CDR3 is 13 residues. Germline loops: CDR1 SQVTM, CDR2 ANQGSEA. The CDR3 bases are TGCAGCGGGCTGACTAGCGGGGCGGGGGAGCAGTTCTTC. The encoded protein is CSGLTSGAGEQFF.

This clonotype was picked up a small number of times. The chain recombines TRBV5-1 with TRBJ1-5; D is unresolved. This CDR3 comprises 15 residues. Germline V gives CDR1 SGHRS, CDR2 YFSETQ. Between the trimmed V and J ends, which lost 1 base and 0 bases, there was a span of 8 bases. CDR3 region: CASSLTPYSNQPQHF. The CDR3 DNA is TGCGCCAGCAGCTTGACACCCTATAGCAATCAGCCCCAGCATTTT. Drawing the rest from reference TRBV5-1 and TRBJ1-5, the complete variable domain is KAGVTQTPRYLIKTRGQQVTLSCSPISGHRSVSWYQQTPGQGLQFLFEYFSETQRNKGNFPGRFSGRQFSNSRSEMNVSTLELGDSALYLCASSLTPYSNQPQHFGDGTRLSIL.

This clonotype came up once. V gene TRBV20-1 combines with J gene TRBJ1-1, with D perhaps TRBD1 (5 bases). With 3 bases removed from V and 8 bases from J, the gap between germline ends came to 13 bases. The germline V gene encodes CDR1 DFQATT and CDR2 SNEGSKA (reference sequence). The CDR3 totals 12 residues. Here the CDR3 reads CSASVREAEAFF. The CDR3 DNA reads TGCAGTGCTAGTGTCAGGGAGGCGGAAGCTTTCTTT.

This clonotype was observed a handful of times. CDR3: CASSSPGLAGGSNEQFF. The CDR3, as DNA: TGTGCCAGCAGTTCCCCCGGACTAGCGGGGGGGAGCAATGAGCAGTTCTTC. The rearrangement joins TRBV11-2 to TRBJ2-1, with 15 bases identical to TRBD2. From germline, CDR1 is SGHAT and CDR2 FQNNGV. The CDR3 has 17 amino acids. V lost 6 bases and J lost 6; bases outside the gene matches: 9.

The CDR3: CASSLEAYTDTQYF. CDR3 DNA sequence: TGTGCCAGCAGCTTAGAAGCGTACACAGATACGCAGTATTTT. J is TRBJ2-3 and V is TRBV7-3; D gene ambiguous. Trimming pared 2 bases from V and 2 bases from J, leaving 8 bases between. Germline V gene data show CDR1 as SGHTA and CDR2 as FQGTGA. This CDR3 contains 14 residues.

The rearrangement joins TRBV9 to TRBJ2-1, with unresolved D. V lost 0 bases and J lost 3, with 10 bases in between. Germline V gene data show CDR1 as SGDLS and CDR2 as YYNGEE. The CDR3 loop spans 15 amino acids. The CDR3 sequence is CASSVVGSVYNEQFF. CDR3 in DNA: TGTGCCAGCAGCGTAGTGGGCTCAGTCTACAATGAGCAGTTCTTC.